These 17 T cell receptor beta chains share one sample of origin, sequenced in a study of cytomegalovirus exposure and HLA in healthy donors. The PCR used 60 Vbeta and 13 Jbeta primers. TCRdb keeps only in-frame clones here, not all; method: immunoSEQ multiplex PCR. The sample gives about 130,000 clones, approximately 80% of which show up once; around 11% is in the top ten. The sample consisted of PBMCs. Receptor source: a male donor in good health and CMV-seropositive.

The chain combines TRBV28 with TRBJ1-5; a weak D match, TRBD1 (5 bases). The V end was cut by 7 bases, the J end by 2 bases, with 15 bases between. The germline V gene encodes CDR1 MDHEN and CDR2 SYDVKM. The CDR3 consists of 15 residues. In nucleotides, the CDR3 is TGTGCCAGCACCCCCCTGGGGGAGGGCAATCAGCCCCAGCATTTT. It specifies CASTPLGEGNQPQHF.

This clone was seen a single time. The rearrangement joins TRBV27 to TRBJ1-2; D unclear. CDR1 is MNHEY, CDR2 SMNVEV, per germline (reference sequence). The V and J ends lost 5 bases and 6 bases respectively, with 13 bases between them. The CDR3 spans 13 residues. The CDR3 nucleotides read TGTGCCAGCAGTGGAGGGAATTTAGATGGCTACACCTTC. This sequence encodes CASSGGNLDGYTF.

The V and J genes are TRBV19 and TRBJ2-5; the match to TRBD1 covers 8 bases. V was pared by 5 bases and J by 5 bases, with 10 bases of the junction left unmatched. This CDR3 has 15 residues. Germline loops: CDR1 LNHDA, CDR2 SQIVND (reference sequence). The CDR3 DNA follows: TGTGCCAGTAGTGGGGCAGGGGGCTTCAGTGAGACCCAGTACTTC. Protein: CASSGAGGFSETQYF.

The V and J genes are TRBV7-9 and TRBJ2-1, with TRBD2 matching over 8 bases. Germline V CDR1 and CDR2: SEHNR, FQNEAQ (reference sequence). This CDR3 is built from 15 residues. Trimming removed 5 bases from V and 2 bases from J; junction bases left unmatched: 5. The CDR3 DNA is TGTGCCAGCAGCCCCAGCGGGAGTACCTACAATGAGCAGTTCTTC. It codes for CASSPSGSTYNEQFF.

The J gene is TRBJ2-7, the V gene TRBV7-2, with 11 bases lining up with TRBD2. The trim removed 1 base at V and 10 bases at J, leaving 12 bases unmatched. The CDR3 is 16 residues long. The germline CDR1 and CDR2 sequences are SGHTA and FQGNSA. CDR3: CASSLGGTSGLGVQYF. CDR3 nucleotide sequence: TGTGCCAGCAGCTTAGGGGGGACTAGCGGCCTTGGGGTACAGTACTTC.

The V and J genes are TRBV9 and TRBJ2-1; TRBD1 is a possible D gene (6 bases). The length of the CDR3 is 12 residues. Trimming shortened V by 0 bases and J by 12 bases, and 10 bases separated the two germline ends. Germline values: CDR1 SGDLS, CDR2 YYNGEE. CDR3 nucleotides: TGTGCCAGCAGCGTAGGAGGGACAAGGCAGTTCTTC. Amino acids: CASSVGGTRQFF.

The chain is built from TRBV2 and TRBJ2-7; D not resolved. The length of the CDR3 is 11 residues. Germline CDR1 reads SNHLY; CDR2 reads FYNNEI. Deletions cut 2 bases from V and 6 bases from J, with 5 bases between. The CDR3 region is CASSEHSEQYF. Here the CDR3 DNA reads TGTGCCAGCAGTGAACACTCCGAGCAGTACTTC.

This chain joins TRBV16 and TRBJ2-7, with 8 bases aligning to TRBD1. Germline-derived CDR1 and CDR2 are KGHSY and FQNENV. J lost 4 bases, V lost 5 bases, and 7 bases had no gene match. This CDR3 comprises 14 residues. In DNA form, the CDR3 reads TGTGCCAGCAGCTTACGTGGACAGGGATACGAGCAGTACTTC. Translated: CASSLRGQGYEQYF.

The V and J genes are TRBV19 and TRBJ2-1, with D hard to call. CDR1 and CDR2 from the germline V gene are LNHDA and SQIVND (reference sequence). The CDR3 has 13 residues. V gave up 5 bases and J gave up 3 bases, with 8 bases separating them. The CDR3 region is CASSSLLYNEQFF. The CDR3 DNA reads TGTGCCAGTAGTTCCCTTCTCTACAATGAGCAGTTCTTC.

The chain joins TRBV10-3 to TRBJ2-7; maybe TRBD2 (5 bases). CDR3 length equals 13 residues. Trimming left V 8 bases short and J 3 bases short, with 14 bases between. The germline V gene encodes CDR1 ENHRY and CDR2 SYGVKD. Written as DNA, the CDR3 is TGTGCCATCTCACAGCGGCCGGGCTACGAGCAGTACTTC. Protein: CAISQRPGYEQYF.

The rearrangement joins TRBV27 to TRBJ1-2, with 9 bases aligning to TRBD1. The J segment lost 8 bases and the V segment lost 6 bases, leaving 7 bases of the junction unmatched. The germline gives CDR1 MNHEY, CDR2 SMNVEV (reference sequence). The CDR3 spans 13 residues. The CDR3 sequence is CASRIQGAGGYTF. The CDR3 bases are TGTGCCAGCAGAATACAGGGGGCGGGGGGCTACACCTTC.

V is TRBV4-1 and J is TRBJ2-5; 7 bases align to TRBD2. The CDR3 has 16 amino acids. V was clipped by 0 bases and J by 6 bases; unmatched bases: 10. From germline, CDR1 is MGHRA and CDR2 YSYEKL. As DNA, the CDR3 is TGCGCCAGCAGCCAAGATGGGGGAGGGGACTTGCAGACCCAGTACTTC. As protein: CASSQDGGGDLQTQYF.

The chain uses TRBV10-2 and TRBJ1-5, with TRBD1 matching 9 bases. Germline V gene data show CDR1 as WSHSY and CDR2 as SAAADI. V dropped 3 bases and J dropped 5; count of bases not matched to a gene: 2. This CDR3 contains 14 residues. Here the CDR3 DNA reads TGCGCCAGCAGTGAACAGGGGGCCGATCAGCCCCAGCATTTT. This sequence encodes CASSEQGADQPQHF.

The rearrangement uses TRBV7-9 and TRBJ2-1; TRBD2 agrees at 8 bases. Germline V gene data show CDR1 as SEHNR and CDR2 as FQNEAQ (reference sequence). This CDR3 is built from 14 residues. The ends lost 8 bases at V and 7 bases at J; junction bases unmatched: 10. CDR3 protein: CASGWAGGQNEQFF. In DNA, the CDR3 is TGTGCCAGCGGGTGGGCGGGAGGACAGAATGAGCAGTTCTTC.

V gene TRBV5-6 combines with J gene TRBJ1-2, with 9 bases identical to TRBD1. The CDR3 covers 16 residues. The germline CDR1 and CDR2 sequences are SGHDT and YYEEEE. Losses at the gene ends were 2 bases for V and 8 bases for J; bases not matched to a gene: 13. The CDR3 DNA reads TGTGCCAGCAGCTTTGGGAACCACAGGGGGCAGCGAGGCTACACCTTC. It specifies CASSFGNHRGQRGYTF.

This rearrangement joins TRBV29-1 to TRBJ2-1, with 11 bases that match TRBD2. CDR1 SQVTM and CDR2 ANQGSEA come from the germline V gene. The CDR3 is 14 amino acids. V lost 6 bases and J lost 6; bases outside the gene matches: 7. The CDR3 region has the DNA TGCAGCGTAGATACTAGCGGGAGTAGCAATGAGCAGTTCTTC. Its translation: CSVDTSGSSNEQFF.

The chain recombines TRBV30 with TRBJ2-7; 10 bases are a match to TRBD1. The CDR3 runs 15 residues. The germline CDR1 and CDR2 sequences are GTSNPN and SVGIG (reference sequence). V shed 3 bases and J 3 bases; nucleotides not matched to a gene: 8. The CDR3, as DNA: TGTGCCTGGAGCGCCCCGGGACAGGGGTTCTACGAGCAGTACTTC. Amino acid sequence: CAWSAPGQGFYEQYF.